One and the same sample provided the 32 T cell receptor beta chains below, sequenced in a study of blood T cell repertoires in COVID-19 (dated by TCRdb to the early 2020s). The library was prepared using the immunoSEQ multiplex PCR assay. The table was pulled from immuneACCESS by TCRdb, which kept in-frame rearrangements only. Such tables lose some clones; where checked, under half of the loss comes from unresolved V genes, and the rest has no known cause. The sample table records a few hundred thousand clones; 65% to 90% of these occur just once. Of the sample, 3% to 4% falls within the top ten clones. Sequences were obtained from PBMCs or T cells enriched from blood (not recorded which). All receptors derive from a woman aged 40 to 50 with acute COVID-19.

The V gene is TRBV5-4, the J gene TRBJ2-7; 14 nucleotides match TRBD2. The germline gives CDR1 SGHNT, CDR2 YYREEE (reference sequence). V trimming: 2 bases; J trimming: 3 bases; junction bases outside the gene matches: 1. The CDR3 is 15 residues long. CDR3 in DNA: TGTGCCAGCAGCTTAGGGACTAGCGGGAGCTACGAGCAGTACTTC. It translates to CASSLGTSGSYEQYF.

The chain has TRBV5-4 and TRBJ2-3, with 8 bases matching TRBD1. CDR3 size: 16 residues. V lost 0 bases to trimming and J lost 4 bases; unmatched junction nucleotides: 7. Looked up from germline, CDR1 is SGHNT and CDR2 is YYREEE (reference sequence). The CDR3 reads CASSLGQGFSADTQYF. The DNA of the CDR3 is TGTGCCAGCAGCTTGGGACAGGGGTTTTCGGCAGATACGCAGTATTTT.

This chain connects TRBV6-1 to TRBJ1-2; TRBD1 aligns across 8 bases. The germline V gene has CDR1 MNHNS and CDR2 SASEGT. After removal of 1 base from V and 4 bases from J, the junction contained 14 bases not matched to a gene. The CDR3 spans 18 residues. CDR3 amino acids: CASSEVGRGLVRSYGYTF. CDR3 nucleotide sequence: TGTGCCAGCAGTGAAGTGGGCAGGGGGCTTGTGCGGAGCTATGGCTACACCTTC.

About this clone itself: Other nucleotide sequences from this sample produce the same CDR3. The V gene is TRBV11-2, the J gene TRBJ1-1, with 11 bases matching TRBD1. Germline V lookup: CDR1 SGHAT, CDR2 FQNNGV. This CDR3 is built from 14 residues. Unmatched junction bases numbered 3, after V lost 4 bases and J lost 5 bases. This CDR3 reads CASSSGQGGTEAFF. The CDR3 DNA is TGTGCCAGCAGCTCGGGACAGGGGGGTACTGAAGCTTTCTTT. Full variable domain (remainder filled in from reference TRBV11-2 and TRBJ1-1): EAGVAQSPRYKIIEKRQSVAFWCNPISGHATLYWYQQILGQGPKLLIQFQNNGVVDDSQLPKDRFSAERLKGVDSTLKIQPAKLEDSAVYLCASSSGQGGTEAFFGQGTRLTVV.

The chain couples TRBV7-9 to TRBJ2-1; possibly TRBD2 for D (6 bases). The V and J ends lost 5 bases and 2 bases respectively, with 19 bases between them. CDR3 length: 17 amino acids. Looked up from germline, CDR1 is SEHNR and CDR2 is FQNEAQ (reference sequence). The CDR3, as DNA: TGTGCCAGCAGCCCCACCTTGGGGGGAGCGGCCTACAATGAGCAGTTCTTC. This encodes CASSPTLGGAAYNEQFF.

This chain joins TRBV5-1 and TRBJ2-1, with D perhaps matching TRBD1 (6 bases). CDR3 length: 17 amino acids. Germline lookup yields CDR1 SGHRS and CDR2 YFSETQ. With 0 bases removed from V and 5 bases from J, the gap between germline ends came to 18 bases. The CDR3 sequence: CASSLARPGDENNEQFF. The DNA for the CDR3 is TGCGCCAGCAGCTTGGCCCGGCCAGGGGATGAGAACAATGAGCAGTTCTTC.

This clone was found a few times. V and J are TRBV4-1 and TRBJ1-4, with TRBD1 matching 9 bases. V shed 3 bases, J shed 5 bases, and the junction held 4 bases outside the gene matches. Looked up from germline, CDR1 is MGHRA and CDR2 is YSYEKL. The CDR3 runs 15 residues. CDR3 loop: CASSQHGTGNEKLFF. CDR3 sequence (DNA): TGCGCCAGCAGCCAGCACGGGACAGGGAATGAAAAACTGTTTTTT.

The chain has TRBV7-9 and TRBJ2-2; TRBD2 aligns across 9 bases. Germline V gene data show CDR1 as SEHNR and CDR2 as FQNEAQ (reference sequence). This CDR3 contains 15 residues. With V trimmed by 5 bases and J by 7 bases, 8 bases remained unmatched. CDR3 nucleotides: TGTGCCAGCAGCCTAGGACTAGCGTCAGTCGGGGAGCTGTTTTTT. Protein: CASSLGLASVGELFF.

The chain carries TRBV11-2 and TRBJ2-7; 11 bases align to TRBD2. Germline CDR1 and CDR2: SGHAT and FQNNGV. V shed 1 base and J 7 bases; nucleotides not matched to a gene: 3. The CDR3 is 14 amino acids. The CDR3: CASSLVLAGVEQYF. The CDR3 nucleotides read TGTGCCAGCAGCTTAGTACTAGCGGGAGTGGAGCAGTACTTC.

The chain recombines TRBV4-3 with TRBJ2-1; tentatively, D is TRBD1 (6 bases). The V gene's germline CDR1 is LGHNA and CDR2 YSLEER. The CDR3 runs to 16 residues. The V end was cut by 0 bases, the J end by 7 bases, with 16 bases between. The CDR3 reads CASSQDPTGSRNEQFF. The CDR3 nucleotides are TGCGCCAGCAGCCAAGACCCGACAGGTTCCCGGAATGAGCAGTTCTTC.

The chain couples TRBV11-3 to TRBJ1-3; TRBD1 might be the D (5 bases). CDR3 length: 13 amino acids. V dropped 9 bases and J dropped 8 bases, with 17 bases sitting between them. Germline V lookup: CDR1 SGHNT, CDR2 YENEEA. The CDR3 loop is CARPGPSEDTIYF. CDR3 nucleotides: TGTGCCAGGCCAGGGCCCTCAGAGGACACCATATATTTT.

The chain combines TRBV7-9 with TRBJ2-2; D possibly corresponds to TRBD2 (6 bases). Trimming stripped 5 bases from V and 5 bases from J, with 15 bases between. Germline lookup yields CDR1 SEHNR and CDR2 FQNEAQ (reference sequence). This CDR3 is built from 15 residues. The CDR3 reads CASSAAGPVTGELFF. CDR3 in DNA: TGTGCCAGCAGCGCCGCGGGGCCGGTTACCGGGGAGCTGTTTTTT.

The chain is built from TRBV25-1 and TRBJ2-5, with 8 bases aligning to TRBD1. The CDR3 has 15 amino acids. Per the germline V gene, CDR1 is MGHDK and CDR2 is SYGVNS. With V trimmed by 3 bases and J by 2 bases, 5 bases remained unmatched. This CDR3 is CASSDPRGPQETQYF. Written as DNA, the CDR3 is TGTGCCAGCAGTGACCCCAGGGGGCCGCAAGAGACCCAGTACTTC.

V is TRBV27 and J is TRBJ1-6; D is perhaps TRBD1 (6 bases). This CDR3 is 14 amino acids long. V lost 7 bases to trimming and J lost 8 bases, with 15 bases between them. Germline CDR1 and CDR2: MNHEY and SMNVEV (reference sequence). CDR3 sequence: CASTTGQPHSPLHF. Here the CDR3 DNA reads TGTGCCAGCACCACAGGACAGCCTCATTCACCCCTCCACTTT.

The chain combines TRBV9 with TRBJ2-7, with D perhaps TRBD2 (6 bases). Between the trimmed V and J ends, which lost 3 bases and 0 bases, there was a span of 16 bases. This CDR3 spans 16 amino acids. The germline gives CDR1 SGDLS, CDR2 YYNGEE. Here the CDR3 reads CASSAGYGGSSYEQYF. CDR3 coding DNA: TGTGCCAGCAGCGCTGGGTATGGGGGGAGCTCCTACGAGCAGTACTTC. Complete variable domain (other parts from reference TRBV9 and TRBJ2-7): DSGVTQTPKHLITATGQRVTLRCSPRSGDLSVYWYQQSLDQGLQFLIQYYNGEERAKGNILERFSAQQFPDLHSELNLSSLELGDSALYFCASSAGYGGSSYEQYFGPGTRLTVT.

The chain carries TRBV11-2 and TRBJ1-6; D gene uncertain. Trimming took 0 bases from V and 8 from J, leaving 5 bases between them. The germline V gene encodes CDR1 SGHAT and CDR2 FQNNGV. This CDR3 is built from 13 residues. The CDR3 bases are TGTGCCAGCAGCTTAGATCAGGATTCACCCCTCCACTTT. Its translation is CASSLDQDSPLHF.

Only one count was recorded for this clone. The chain recombines TRBV7-9 with TRBJ2-7, with D perhaps matching TRBD2 (5 bases). Trimming left V 4 bases short and J 0 bases short, with 16 bases between. Germline V lookup: CDR1 SEHNR, CDR2 FQNEAQ (reference sequence). The CDR3 consists of 16 residues. The CDR3 here is CASSSYSRRSSYEQYF. For the CDR3, the DNA is TGTGCCAGCAGCTCCTACTCCAGGAGGAGCTCCTACGAGCAGTACTTC. Variable domain in full (rest from reference TRBV7-9 and TRBJ2-7): DTGVSQNPRHKITKRGQNVTFRCDPISEHNRLYWYRQTLGQGPEFLTYFQNEAQLEKSRLLSDRFSAERPKGSFSTLEIQRTEQGDSAMYLCASSSYSRRSSYEQYFGPGTRLTVT.

The rearrangement links TRBV21-1 to TRBJ2-5; TRBD2, the D gene given by the table, was not confirmed from the DNA. TRBV21-1 is given as a pseudogene. The CDR3 is made up of 16 amino acids. The CDR3 region is CASSKVLGNTQETQYF. The CDR3 DNA reads as TGTGCCAGCAGCAAAGTCCTCGGGAACACCCAAGAGACCCAGTACTTC.

Remarks on this clone: The same CDR3 also results from other DNA sequences found in this sample. The CDR3 DNA reads TGTGCCAGCAGCGGGAGTGCAGATACGCAGTATTTT. Amino acid sequence: CASSGSADTQYF. This sequence joins TRBV28 and TRBJ2-3, with a possible D match to TRBD2 (6 bases). From germline, CDR1 is MDHEN and CDR2 SYDVKM. Trimming shortened V by 6 bases and J by 4 bases, and 8 bases separated the two germline ends. The CDR3 is 12 amino acids.

The genes are TRBV5-1 and TRBJ1-2, with 9 positions matching TRBD1. CDR1 is SGHRS and CDR2 is YFSETQ in the germline V gene. V shed 4 bases, J shed 0 bases, and the junction held 7 bases outside the gene matches. The CDR3 spans 16 residues. CDR3: CASSVTGTGTNYGYTF. In DNA form, the CDR3 reads TGCGCCAGCAGCGTGACCGGGACAGGGACTAACTATGGCTACACCTTC.

This sequence joins TRBV6-5 and TRBJ1-5, with D hard to call. The V gene's germline CDR1 is MNHEY and CDR2 SVGAGI. The CDR3 length is 13 residues. Trimming left V 7 bases short and J 0 bases short, with 7 bases between. The CDR3 region is CASKSYSNQPQHF. The CDR3 bases are TGTGCCAGCAAGAGCTATAGCAATCAGCCCCAGCATTTT.

The rearrangement links TRBV27 to TRBJ1-1, with 7 bases identical to TRBD1. This CDR3 has 14 residues. Germline values: CDR1 MNHEY, CDR2 SMNVEV (reference sequence). V lost 2 bases, J lost 0 bases, and 0 bases stayed unmatched. The CDR3 loop is CASSLGTVNTEAFF. The CDR3 DNA reads TGTGCCAGCAGTTTAGGGACAGTGAACACTGAAGCTTTCTTT.

About this clone itself: The sample contains more than one DNA sequence encoding this CDR3. The rearrangement links TRBV28 to TRBJ2-7; D might be TRBD1 (5 bases). Trimming stripped 2 bases from V and 1 base from J, with 6 bases between. The germline gives CDR1 MDHEN, CDR2 SYDVKM. The CDR3 totals 13 residues. CDR3 nucleotides: TGTGCCAGCAGTTTAGACAGTTCCTACGAGCAGTACTTC. The encoded protein is CASSLDSSYEQYF.

The chain couples TRBV28 to TRBJ1-1; 9 bases are a match to TRBD1. The CDR3 length is 14 residues. Trimming took 5 bases from V and 5 from J; bases not matched to a gene: 6. Per the germline V gene, CDR1 is MDHEN and CDR2 is SYDVKM. The CDR3 nucleotides read TGTGCCAGCAGTAACAGGGGGCTGGGTACTGAAGCTTTCTTT. Translated, it gives CASSNRGLGTEAFF.

The rearrangement uses TRBV28 and TRBJ1-2; D possibly corresponds to TRBD1 (5 bases). Trimming cost V 7 bases and J 5 bases, with 14 bases left between them. Germline CDR1 reads MDHEN; CDR2 reads SYDVKM. The CDR3 covers 13 residues. The CDR3 nucleotides read TGTGCCAGCACCGCGCTGGGGGGTTATGGCTACACCTTC. Amino acids: CASTALGGYGYTF.

V usage is TRBV7-3 and J usage is TRBJ2-3, with D perhaps matching TRBD1 (6 bases). Germline-derived CDR1 and CDR2 are SGHTA and FQGTGA. The CDR3 runs 14 residues. Between the trimmed V and J ends, which lost 6 bases and 4 bases, there was a span of 14 bases. The CDR3 DNA reads TGTGCCAGCAGTGGGGGCCAAAAGGCAGATACGCAGTATTTT. This encodes CASSGGQKADTQYF.

The chain combines TRBV11-3 with TRBJ2-5; 7 bases map to TRBD2. The V gene end was trimmed by 4 bases and the J gene end by 5 bases; junction bases not matched to a gene: 22. The CDR3 is 19 residues long. Germline V CDR1 and CDR2: SGHNT, YENEEA. Here the CDR3 DNA reads TGTGCCAGCAGCTCCGCCCAGAACAAAATCAGCGGGATGTGGGAGACCCAGTACTTC. It encodes CASSSAQNKISGMWETQYF.

The rearrangement links TRBV11-2 to TRBJ2-7; D perhaps matches TRBD1 (5 bases). V was cut by 0 bases and J by 4 bases, with 10 bases left in between. CDR1 and CDR2 (germline): SGHAT, FQNNGV. CDR3 length: 14 residues. CDR3 sequence reads: CASSLDRQGYEQYF. CDR3 bases: TGTGCCAGCAGCTTAGATCGCCAGGGATACGAGCAGTACTTC.

This clone came up a few times. This chain connects TRBV4-1 to TRBJ1-5; D is possibly TRBD1 (6 bases). Germline loops: CDR1 MGHRA, CDR2 YSYEKL. Trimming stripped 5 bases from V and 1 base from J, with 12 bases between. The CDR3 has 15 amino acids. CDR3 sequence reads: CASSFRGLSNQPQHF. For the CDR3, the DNA is TGCGCCAGCAGCTTCAGGGGCCTGAGCAATCAGCCCCAGCATTTT.

The V and J genes are TRBV7-9 and TRBJ1-4; D possibly corresponds to TRBD1 (5 bases). The CDR3 is 16 amino acids. In germline, CDR1 is SEHNR, CDR2 FQNEAQ (reference sequence). V was trimmed by 6 bases and J by 7 bases, leaving 21 bases between them. The DNA of the CDR3 is TGTGCCAGCAGTCGGGCTGGGCAGGGCTCCGTTGAAAAACTGTTTTTT. Its translation: CASSRAGQGSVEKLFF. The complete variable domain, with remaining parts taken from reference TRBV7-9 and TRBJ1-4, reads DTGVSQNPRHKITKRGQNVTFRCDPISEHNRLYWYRQTLGQGPEFLTYFQNEAQLEKSRLLSDRFSAERPKGSFSTLEIQRTEQGDSAMYLCASSRAGQGSVEKLFFGSGTQLSVL.

The chain joins TRBV15 to TRBJ2-7; 10 bases are a match to TRBD2. CDR1 is LNHNV, CDR2 YYDKDF, per germline (reference sequence). After removal of 1 base from V and 4 bases from J, the junction contained 7 bases not matched to a gene. CDR3 length: 16 residues. The CDR3 DNA sequence: TGTGCCACCAGCAGAGGGCTAGCGGGGGTCGGATACGAGCAGTACTTC. Translation: CATSRGLAGVGYEQYF.

In DNA, the CDR3 is TGTGCCAGCAGCCAAGAGGGTTTCCGACACAGGACAGATACGCAGTATTTT. It yields the protein CASSQEGFRHRTDTQYF. This sequence joins TRBV14 and TRBJ2-3; maybe TRBD1 (5 bases). Trimming shortened V by 0 bases and J by 3 bases, and 16 bases separated the two germline ends. The germline gives CDR1 SGHDN, CDR2 FVKESK. The CDR3 loop spans 17 amino acids.